One sample yielded the 22 T cell receptor beta chains listed below, sequenced in a study of blood T cell repertoires in COVID-19. Clones were read by immunoSEQ multiplex PCR, and TCRdb kept only the in-frame ones, dropping some. The sample has about 180,000 clones; 65% to 85% are singletons. Sequenced input: peripheral blood. The origin of the receptors is a woman aged 60-75 years with acute or convalescent COVID-19.

The chain recombines TRBV5-6 with TRBJ1-2; 8 nucleotides align to TRBD1. V was pared by 7 bases and J by 1 base, with 9 bases of the junction left unmatched. Per the germline V gene, CDR1 is SGHDT and CDR2 is YYEEEE. This CDR3 has 15 amino acids. The CDR3 reads CASATGGIDNYGYTF. CDR3 DNA: TGTGCCAGCGCTACAGGGGGGATCGATAACTATGGCTACACCTTC.

The chain uses TRBV11-2 and TRBJ2-3; 8 positions match TRBD2. Unmatched junction bases numbered 2, after V lost 3 bases and J lost 0 bases. The CDR3 loop spans 15 amino acids. CDR1 and CDR2 (germline): SGHAT, FQNNGV. This CDR3 is CASSFSGASTDTQYF. The DNA of the CDR3 is TGTGCCAGCAGCTTTAGCGGGGCTAGCACAGATACGCAGTATTTT.

The J gene is TRBJ1-4, the V gene TRBV11-2; D call uncertain. Germline V gene data show CDR1 as SGHAT and CDR2 as FQNNGV. The CDR3 loop spans 16 amino acids. V shed 0 bases and J shed 8 bases, with 16 bases lying between them. Here the CDR3 DNA reads TGTGCCAGCAGCTTAGAAGGCCGGACCGGCGGGGAAAAACTGTTTTTT. As protein: CASSLEGRTGGEKLFF.

The chain carries TRBV11-2 and TRBJ2-5; a weak D match, TRBD1 (6 bases). V was pared by 0 bases and J by 5 bases, with 25 bases between. Germline CDR1 SGHAT, CDR2 FQNNGV. This CDR3 has 19 residues. Here the CDR3 DNA reads TGTGCCAGCAGCTTAGATTCGACAGGATGGAGCCCCGCGGTGGAGACCCAGTACTTC. Its translation is CASSLDSTGWSPAVETQYF. The whole variable domain, filled in from reference TRBV11-2 and TRBJ2-5, reads EAGVAQSPRYKIIEKRQSVAFWCNPISGHATLYWYQQILGQGPKLLIQFQNNGVVDDSQLPKDRFSAERLKGVDSTLKIQPAKLEDSAVYLCASSLDSTGWSPAVETQYFGPGTRLLVL.

The rearrangement links TRBV5-1 to TRBJ1-4; 7 bases align to TRBD1. V shed 4 bases and J 3 bases; nucleotides not matched to a gene: 6. Germline V gene sequence: CDR1 SGHRS, CDR2 YFSETQ. CDR3 length: 15 residues. The chain's CDR3 is CASSREGAANEKLFF. The CDR3 DNA follows: TGCGCCAGCAGCAGAGAGGGGGCCGCTAATGAAAAACTGTTTTTT.

V and J are TRBV5-1 and TRBJ2-3; TRBD2 matches at 8 bases. The trim removed 4 bases at V and 1 base at J, leaving 8 bases unmatched. The CDR3 runs to 16 residues. CDR1 SGHRS and CDR2 YFSETQ come from the germline V gene. CDR3 in DNA: TGCGCCAGCAGCCCCTCGGTTAGCGGGGGCACAGATACGCAGTATTTT. Translating gives CASSPSVSGGTDTQYF.

This chain connects TRBV5-1 to TRBJ2-5, with TRBD2 matching 7 bases. Germline lookup yields CDR1 SGHRS and CDR2 YFSETQ. Losses at the gene ends were 1 base for V and 5 bases for J; bases not matched to a gene: 5. This CDR3 is built from 14 residues. The CDR3 DNA is TGCGCCAGCAGCTTGATGGCGGGGGAGGAGACCCAGTACTTC. Translation: CASSLMAGEETQYF.

This clone has only a few counts. V and J are TRBV10-1 and TRBJ1-1; 8 bases align to TRBD1. Trimming took 4 bases from V and 5 from J; bases not matched to a gene: 6. The germline gives CDR1 WNHNN, CDR2 SYGVQD (reference sequence). This CDR3 has 14 amino acids. The CDR3 protein is CASSAGQGSTEAFF. The CDR3 coding sequence is TGCGCCAGCAGTGCTGGACAGGGTAGTACTGAAGCTTTCTTT.

The chain uses TRBV27 and TRBJ1-1; TRBD1 matches at 7 bases. The CDR3 sequence is 16 residues long. The ends lost 3 bases at V and 0 bases at J; junction bases unmatched: 7. Germline V CDR1 and CDR2: MNHEY, SMNVEV (reference sequence). The CDR3, as DNA: TGTGCCAGCAGTTTCAAATCGACAGGGATGAACACTGAAGCTTTCTTT. This encodes CASSFKSTGMNTEAFF.

The count of this clone is one. This chain uses TRBV18 with TRBJ1-2, with 7 bases fitting TRBD1. Germline CDR1 and CDR2: KGHSH and LQKENI. The CDR3 totals 15 residues. J gave up 4 bases and V 2 bases, and 7 bases lay outside the gene matches. The CDR3 DNA sequence: TGTGCCAGCTCACCATTAGGGGGCAGGGGCTATGGCTACACCTTC. It yields the protein CASSPLGGRGYGYTF.

J is TRBJ2-5 and V is TRBV14, with a tentative D call TRBD1 (5 bases). There are 16 residues in the CDR3. V was clipped by 4 bases and J by 1 base, with 16 bases between them. The germline V gene encodes CDR1 SGHDN and CDR2 FVKESK. The CDR3 here is CASSRIRQNTQETQYF. In DNA form, the CDR3 reads TGTGCCAGCAGCCGAATCCGACAGAACACCCAAGAGACCCAGTACTTC.

The chain links TRBV3-1 (or the pseudogene TRBV3-2) to TRBJ1-3; D is unresolved. The CDR3 consists of 12 residues. Germline values: CDR1 LGHDT, CDR2 YNNKEL (reference sequence). The V gene lost 3 bases and the J gene lost 4 bases, with 4 bases spanning the gap. The CDR3: CASSHEGNTIYF. CDR3 DNA: TGTGCCAGCAGCCACGAGGGAAACACCATATATTTT.

The chain joins TRBV18 to TRBJ1-6; no reliable D call. The V and J ends lost 2 bases and 8 bases respectively, with 19 bases between them. Germline V CDR1 and CDR2: KGHSH, LQKENI. The CDR3 is 17 amino acids. DNA for the CDR3: TGTGCCAGCTCACCAACGTGGGCCCCCTCGGAACATTCACCCCTCCACTTT. This encodes CASSPTWAPSEHSPLHF. The whole variable domain, filled in from reference TRBV18 and TRBJ1-6, reads NAGVMQNPRHLVRRRGQEARLRCSPMKGHSHVYWYRQLPEEGLKFMVYLQKENIIDESGMPKERFSAEFPKEGPSILRIQQVVRGDSAAYFCASSPTWAPSEHSPLHFGNGTRLTVT.

This chain joins TRBV10-3 and TRBJ1-3; D gene ambiguous. CDR1 and CDR2 from the germline V gene are ENHRY and SYGVKD. CDR3 size: 13 residues. Trimming cost V 4 bases and J 0 bases, with 4 bases left between them. The DNA for the CDR3 is TGTGCCATCAGTGGGAGCTCTGGAAACACCATATATTTT. It encodes CAISGSSGNTIYF.

This chain connects TRBV6-6 to TRBJ1-2; TRBD1 might be the D (6 bases). The germline CDR1 and CDR2 sequences are MNHNY and SVGAGI (reference sequence). CDR3 length: 16 amino acids. V lost 5 bases to trimming and J lost 4 bases, with 20 bases between them. As DNA, the CDR3 is TGTGCCAGCAGTCTACAAGGGGGGGCACAGCCCTATGGCTACACCTTC. It encodes CASSLQGGAQPYGYTF.

The J gene is TRBJ2-5, the V gene TRBV11-2; D might be TRBD2 (6 bases). V was shortened by 5 bases and J by 2 bases, with 15 bases between the two germline ends. The CDR3 is made up of 15 amino acids. CDR1 and CDR2 (germline): SGHAT, FQNNGV. Here the CDR3 DNA reads TGTGCCAGCAGCCGAGGAGGGGTTCAGCAAGAGACCCAGTACTTC. It encodes CASSRGGVQQETQYF.

This chain connects TRBV5-1 to TRBJ2-7; maybe TRBD2 (5 bases). V was shortened by 1 base and J by 7 bases, with 18 bases between the two germline ends. The CDR3 extends over 15 amino acids. CDR1 is SGHRS, CDR2 YFSETQ, per germline. CDR3 sequence: CASSLYWPEGREQYF. CDR3 in DNA: TGCGCCAGCAGCTTGTACTGGCCCGAGGGCCGGGAGCAGTACTTC.

The chain couples TRBV6-5 to TRBJ2-1; 10 bases map to TRBD2. V was pared by 6 bases and J by 7 bases, with 9 bases of the junction left unmatched. The CDR3 consists of 15 residues. The germline V gene encodes CDR1 MNHEY and CDR2 SVGAGI. For the CDR3, the DNA is TGTGCCAGCAGAGCCACTAGCGGGGTTCGAAATGAGCAGTTCTTC. Its translation is CASRATSGVRNEQFF.

This chain uses TRBV25-1 with TRBJ2-5, with a tentative D call TRBD2 (5 bases). This CDR3 spans 16 amino acids. The V end lost 2 bases, the J end lost 5 bases, and 18 bases lay between the germline ends. Germline V CDR1 and CDR2: MGHDK, SYGVNS. The CDR3 nucleotides are TGTGCCAGCAGTGAAGGGAGACGAGGGTCGCGTGAGACCCAGTACTTC. Translation: CASSEGRRGSRETQYF.

V usage is TRBV7-2 and J usage is TRBJ2-7, with 9 nucleotides matching TRBD1. V lost 3 bases to trimming and J lost 4 bases; unmatched junction nucleotides: 10. CDR1 is SGHTA and CDR2 is FQGNSA in the germline V gene. There are 16 residues in the CDR3. CDR3 in DNA: TGTGCCAGCAGCTTCTCCGGTGGACAGGGGAATTACGAGCAGTACTTC. This encodes CASSFSGGQGNYEQYF.

As regards this clone: The sample carries other DNA sequences with the same CDR3. This chain uses TRBV18 with TRBJ1-1; TRBD1 matches at 7 bases. The V and J ends lost 3 bases and 3 bases, in that order; junction bases with no gene match: 1. This CDR3 region has 13 residues. From germline, CDR1 is KGHSH and CDR2 LQKENI. The CDR3: CASSPQGDTEAFF. Here the CDR3 DNA reads TGTGCCAGCTCACCCCAGGGGGACACTGAAGCTTTCTTT.

V is TRBV5-6 and J is TRBJ2-7; 9 nucleotides agree with TRBD2. With V trimmed by 4 bases and J by 7 bases, 9 bases remained unmatched. The CDR3 has 14 amino acids. Per the germline V gene, CDR1 is SGHDT and CDR2 is YYEEEE. CDR3 in amino acids: CASSLGLATNEQYF. The CDR3 DNA is TGTGCCAGCAGCCTGGGACTAGCAACAAATGAGCAGTACTTC.